The T cell receptor beta chain under discussion was sequenced for a study of beta chain features in type 1 diabetes. CDR1 and CDR2 (germline): MNHNY, SVGAGI (reference sequence). The CDR3 consists of 16 residues. The ends were cut back, 5 bases at V and 1 base at J, with 15 bases in the middle. Reverse transcribing all isolated RNA meant expressed TCRB transcripts were sequenced. This table comes from immunoSEQ multiplex PCR, and its TCRdb copy is limited to in-frame clones, with some not included. The sample has about half a million clones, about an eighth seen once. This chain links TRBV6-6 with TRBJ1-5; a weak D match, TRBD1 (6 bases). The sequence was collected from a woman younger than 35 in good health. The material sequenced was naive CD4+ T cells from blood. Here the CDR3 DNA reads TGTGCCAGCAGTAAGGAAGGACAGAGAAGCAATCAGCCCCAGCATTTT. Its protein product is CASSKEGQRSNQPQHF.